This TCR beta chain was captured in a study of blood T cell repertoires in COVID-19. Study-level background: The United States, Italy and Spain provided the acute and convalescent COVID-19 samples.

Within the 2 weeks before study entry, each person in the exposed group met a COVID-19 case. This table comes from immunoSEQ multiplex PCR, and its TCRdb copy is limited to in-frame clones, with some not included. The sample yields hundreds of thousands of clones, 85% to 90% seen once. Germline loops: CDR1 MNHEY, CDR2 SVGAGI. Between the trimmed V and J ends, which lost 0 bases and 8 bases, there was a span of 5 bases. The CDR3 consists of 12 residues. The chain recombines TRBV6-5 with TRBJ2-1, with no clear D. Sequencing input: PBMCs or T cells enriched from blood (not recorded which). This receptor was identified in a man in his forties or fifties who had been exposed to COVID-19. CDR3 region: CASSYSAHEQFF. In nucleotides, the CDR3 is TGTGCCAGCAGTTACTCTGCGCATGAGCAGTTCTTC.